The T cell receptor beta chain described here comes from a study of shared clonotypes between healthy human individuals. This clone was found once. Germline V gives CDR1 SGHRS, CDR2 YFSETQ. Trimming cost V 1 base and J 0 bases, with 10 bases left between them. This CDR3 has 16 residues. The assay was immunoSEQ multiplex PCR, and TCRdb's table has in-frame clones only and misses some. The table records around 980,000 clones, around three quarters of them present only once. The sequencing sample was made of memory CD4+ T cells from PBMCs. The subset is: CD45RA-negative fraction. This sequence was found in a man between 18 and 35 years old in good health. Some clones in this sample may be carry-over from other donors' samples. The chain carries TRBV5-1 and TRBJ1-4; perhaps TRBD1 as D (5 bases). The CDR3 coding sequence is TGCGCCAGCAGCTTGATGTGGGGGGCAACTAATGAAAAACTGTTTTTT. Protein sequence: CASSLMWGATNEKLFF.